The 4 T cell receptor beta chains reported below all come from one sample, sequenced in a study of blood T cell repertoires in COVID-19. This table comes from immunoSEQ multiplex PCR, and its TCRdb copy is limited to in-frame clones, with some not included. Among some 11,000 clones listed, 80% to 90% were seen once. The sample taken for sequencing was peripheral blood. The receptor source for this set is a human donor in a cohort sampled during active COVID-19.

The J gene is TRBJ2-7, the V gene TRBV19; maybe TRBD1 (6 bases). V was shortened by 5 bases and J by 3 bases, with 17 bases between the two germline ends. The CDR3 has 15 residues. CDR1 and CDR2 (germline): LNHDA, SQIVND (reference sequence). The CDR3 reads CASSGQGTALYEQYF. CDR3 in DNA: TGTGCCAGTAGTGGCCAGGGGACGGCACTCTACGAGCAGTACTTC.

This clone was detected only once. The CDR3: CASSPPRTSGEKTYNEQFF. The DNA of the CDR3 is TGTGCCAGCTCACCACCCAGGACTAGCGGTGAAAAAACCTACAATGAGCAGTTCTTC. V is TRBV18 and J is TRBJ2-1, with 10 nucleotides matching TRBD2. There are 19 residues in the CDR3. With 0 bases clipped from V and 2 bases from J, the junction kept 10 bases outside the gene matches. CDR1 is KGHSH, CDR2 LQKENI, per germline. The whole variable domain, remainder taken from reference TRBV18 and TRBJ2-1, is NAGVMQNPRHLVRRRGQEARLRCSPMKGHSHVYWYRQLPEEGLKFMVYLQKENIIDESGMPKERFSAEFPKEGPSILRIQQVVRGDSAAYFCASSPPRTSGEKTYNEQFFGPGTRLTVL.

The chain couples TRBV4-3 to TRBJ2-5; maybe TRBD2 (6 bases). Trimming stripped 3 bases from V and 4 bases from J, with 15 bases between. The CDR3 consists of 15 residues. Germline V gene sequence: CDR1 LGHNA, CDR2 YSLEER. The CDR3 nucleotides are TGCGCCAGCAGCCAGCTCGGGACGGGAGTAGAGACCCAGTACTTC. This codes for CASSQLGTGVETQYF.

The rearrangement links TRBV29-1 to TRBJ2-5, with D hard to call. This CDR3 has 12 residues. Looked up from germline, CDR1 is SQVTM and CDR2 is ANQGSEA. The V end was cut by 2 bases, the J end by 5 bases, with 9 bases between. The DNA for the CDR3 is TGCAGCGTTGAACGAGCCGGGGAGACCCAGTACTTC. This translates into CSVERAGETQYF.